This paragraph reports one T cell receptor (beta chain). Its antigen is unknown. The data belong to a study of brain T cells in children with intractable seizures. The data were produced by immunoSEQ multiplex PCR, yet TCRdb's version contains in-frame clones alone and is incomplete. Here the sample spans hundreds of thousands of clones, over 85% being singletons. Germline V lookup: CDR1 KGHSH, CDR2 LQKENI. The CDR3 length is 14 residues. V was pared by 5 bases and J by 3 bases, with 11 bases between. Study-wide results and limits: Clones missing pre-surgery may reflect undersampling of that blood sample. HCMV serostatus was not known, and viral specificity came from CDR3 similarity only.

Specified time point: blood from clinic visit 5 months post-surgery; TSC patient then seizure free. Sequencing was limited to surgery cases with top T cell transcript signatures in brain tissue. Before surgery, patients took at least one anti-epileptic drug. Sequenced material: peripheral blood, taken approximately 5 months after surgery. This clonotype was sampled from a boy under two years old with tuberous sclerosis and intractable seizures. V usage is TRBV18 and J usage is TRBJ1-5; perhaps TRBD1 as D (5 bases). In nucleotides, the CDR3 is TGTGCCAGCTCATCTCAGGGAGTCAATCAGCCCCAGCATTTT. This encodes CASSSQGVNQPQHF.